The 18 T cell receptor beta chains given below trace back to one sample, sequenced in a study of tumor-infiltrating lymphocytes in primary liver carcinoma. The source of the blood RNA was unsorted whole blood, and germline DNA was extracted as well. A primer matching the constant region was used to make TCR beta cDNA from approximately 520 ng of total RNA. Libraries for TCR beta were built through three nested multiplex PCR rounds, which together made up a slightly modified ARM-PCR procedure. It was with TRBV1-TRBV30 forward primers and a C-beta reverse primer that the first two PCR rounds were run, at about 10 cycles each. Using its own MiXCR run on the multiplex PCR reads, TCRdb lists one record per CDR3 protein. Counted here are fewer than 400,000 distinct CDR3 sequences, 65% occurring once; the ten biggest clones make up roughly 9%. Sequenced material: peripheral blood. The receptors here all came from a man in his forties with primary liver carcinoma and hepatitis B virus infection.

The table lists this clonotype with a count of one. Germline is not matched at one junction end, which may reflect a read error. The chain employs TRBV14 and TRBJ2-7, with TRBD1 matching over 9 bases. The CDR3 loop spans 14 amino acids. CDR1 is SGHDN and CDR2 is FVKESK in the germline V gene. The CDR3 sequence is CASSKGQGTYEQYF. In DNA form, the CDR3 reads TGTGCCAGCAGCAAGGGACAGGGTACCTATGAGCAGTACTTC.

Many counts were recorded for this clonotype. This chain joins TRBV6-5 and TRBJ1-1; TRBD1 matches 10 bases. CDR3 length: 15 residues. Per germline, CDR1 MNHEY and CDR2 SVGAGI. After removal of 2 bases from V and 4 bases from J, the junction contained 4 bases not matched to a gene. In nucleotides, the CDR3 is TGTGCCAGCAGTTACGGGGACAGGGGAGGCACTGAAGCTTTCTTT. This sequence encodes CASSYGDRGGTEAFF.

With respect to this clonotype: One end of the junction does not line up with germline, which may come from a read error. This rearrangement joins TRBV6-5 to TRBJ1-4, with D uncertain. Germline CDR1 and CDR2: MNHEY and SVGAGI. This CDR3 comprises 16 residues. This CDR3 reads CASSYGSPPTNEKLVF. In nucleotides, the CDR3 is TGTGCCAGCAGTTATGGCAGCCCTCCAACTAATGAAAAACTGGTTTTT.

A word on this clonotype: A much larger clone sits a single nucleotide away, making a read error possible. This chain joins TRBV6-1 and TRBJ1-1; possible D gene TRBD1, 5 bases. The CDR3 contains 14 residues. Germline CDR1 and CDR2: MNHNS and SASEGT. Trimming pared 7 bases from V and 1 base from J, leaving 13 bases between. The CDR3, as DNA: TGTGCCAGCATTCCGGGACCGCAGAACACTGAAGCTTTCTTT. This encodes CASIPGPQNTEAFF.

This clonotype occurred once. J is TRBJ2-2 and V is TRBV12-3 or TRBV12-4; a weak D match, TRBD2 (5 bases). The ends were cut back, 4 bases at V and 17 bases at J, with 23 bases in the middle. The CDR3 has 14 residues. CDR3 nucleotides: TGTGCCAGCAGTTACTCCGTGGGCACCGGGGTGCTATTTTTT. This sequence encodes CASSYSVGTGVLFF.

Worth noting for this clonotype: A much larger clone differs from this one at a single base, so this may be a read error. V usage is TRBV6-1 and J usage is TRBJ1-6; D uncertain. CDR1 MNHNS and CDR2 SASEGT come from the germline V gene. There are 12 residues in the CDR3. CDR3 in amino acids: CATSPPGSPLHF. CDR3 DNA: TGTGCCACCAGTCCGCCGGGTTCACCCCTCCACTTT.

As concerns this clonotype: Here the CDR3 omits its conserved ending phenylalanine or tryptophan, so a read error is the likely source. The chain is built from TRBV4-1 and TRBJ1-5; D might be TRBD1 (6 bases). The length of the CDR3 is 14 residues. V gave up 2 bases and J gave up 6 bases, with 11 bases separating them. CDR1 MGHRA and CDR2 YSYEKL come from the germline V gene. Written as DNA, the CDR3 is TGCGCCAGCAGCCAACGGGACAACGGTCAGCCCCAGCATATT. It translates to CASSQRDNGQPQHI.

Turning to this clonotype: It may be a read error: a sequence one base away is much more abundant. The chain is built from TRBV11-2 and TRBJ2-1, with 7 bases lining up with TRBD2. This CDR3 has 16 residues. The germline V gene has CDR1 SGHAT and CDR2 FQNNGV. CDR3: CASSFLSSGSYDEQFF. For the CDR3, the DNA is TGTGCCAGCAGCTTCCTCTCTAGCGGTTCCTACGATGAGCAGTTCTTC.

Concerning this clonotype itself: The germline gene is not matched at one end of the junction; a read error may be the cause. V usage is TRBV7-9 and J usage is TRBJ2-1; unclear D gene. CDR1 is SEHNR and CDR2 is FQNEAQ in the germline V gene (reference sequence). The CDR3 extends over 15 amino acids. The CDR3 DNA sequence: TGTGCCAGCAGCCAACTCCCGGGCTCCTACAATGGGCAGTTATTC. Protein product: CASSQLPGSYNGQLF. Looking up the rest from reference TRBV7-9 and TRBJ2-1 gives the full variable domain: DTGVSQNPRHKITKRGQNVTFRCDPISEHNRLYWYRQTLGQGPEFLTYFQNEAQLEKSRLLSDRFSAERPKGSFSTLEIQRTEQGDSAMYLCASSQLPGSYNGQLFGPGTRLTVL.

Note on this clonotype: The junction departs from the called germline gene at one end, perhaps through a read error. The chain recombines TRBV4-3 with TRBJ2-7, with D perhaps matching TRBD1 (5 bases). This CDR3 comprises 14 residues. The V gene's germline CDR1 is LGHNA and CDR2 YSLEER. The CDR3 region has the DNA TGCGCCAGCAGCCACCAGGGAACCCCCTACGAGCAATACTTC. Its translation: CASSHQGTPYEQYF.

This clonotype was observed once. A much bigger clone sits one base away, suggesting this may be a read error. The rearrangement joins TRBV14 to TRBJ2-7, with TRBD1 matching 8 bases. V shed 4 bases, J shed 9 bases, and the junction held 5 bases outside the gene matches. This CDR3 is 12 amino acids long. Germline CDR1 and CDR2: SGHDN and FVKESK. The CDR3 here is CASSPGGQGQYF. CDR3 nucleotides: TGTGCCAGCAGCCCAGGGGGCCAAGGGCAGTACTTC.

Regarding this clonotype: No conserved phenylalanine or tryptophan is present at the end of the CDR3, so a read error is the likely explanation. As DNA, the CDR3 is TGTGCCAGCAATACAGGGGGCTATTACGAGCAGTACCTC. Translation: CASNTGGYYEQYL. The chain recombines TRBV6-5 with TRBJ2-7; 9 bases are a match to TRBD1. Germline V lookup: CDR1 MNHEY, CDR2 SVGAGI. This CDR3 is 13 amino acids long. V lost 7 bases to trimming and J lost 4 bases; unmatched junction nucleotides: 5.

This sequence joins TRBV15 and TRBJ2-2, with TRBD1 matching 10 bases. The CDR3 is 19 residues long. V shed 1 base and J 1 base; nucleotides not matched to a gene: 9. From germline, CDR1 is LNHNV and CDR2 YYDKDF (reference sequence). CDR3 in amino acids: CATSRVGTGVAWNTGELFF. CDR3 sequence (DNA): TGTGCCACCAGCAGAGTCGGGACAGGGGTCGCGTGGAACACCGGGGAGCTGTTTTTT.

With regard to this clonotype: A much larger clone differs by one base, so this may be a read error. The rearrangement links TRBV10-3 to TRBJ2-3, with D tentatively TRBD2 (5 bases). The CDR3 runs 13 residues. The germline V gene has CDR1 ENHRY and CDR2 SYGVKD. Trimming took 7 bases from V and 7 from J, leaving 15 bases between them. CDR3 loop: CAIMREWANTQYF. DNA for the CDR3: TGTGCCATCATGAGGGAGTGGGCAAATACGCAGTATTTT.

In the case of this clonotype: A much larger clone differs by one base, so this may be a read error. This chain links TRBV5-4 with TRBJ2-2; the D is unclear. CDR1 and CDR2 from the germline V gene are SGHNT and YYREEE (reference sequence). The CDR3 consists of 14 residues. The CDR3 here is CASILGGNPGELFF. CDR3 coding DNA: TGTGCCAGCATCTTGGGCGGAAACCCCGGGGAGCTGTTTTTT. The full variable domain, rest sourced from reference TRBV5-4 and TRBJ2-2, is ETGVTQSPTHLIKTRGQQVTLRCSSQSGHNTVSWYQQALGQGPQFIFQYYREEENGRGNFPPRFSGLQFPNYSSELNVNALELDDSALYLCASILGGNPGELFFGEGSRLTVL.

This chain connects TRBV7-9 to TRBJ2-5; no reliable D call. This CDR3 spans 15 amino acids. Germline CDR1 reads SEHNR; CDR2 reads FQNEAQ (reference sequence). V was shortened by 0 bases and J by 2 bases, with 10 bases between the two germline ends. CDR3 loop: CASSLATRWQETQYF. The CDR3 coding sequence is TGTGCCAGCAGCTTAGCGACACGGTGGCAAGAGACCCAGTACTTC.

This clonotype came up many times. The rearrangement uses TRBV4-3 and TRBJ2-7, with 11 bases lining up with TRBD2. Per the germline V gene, CDR1 is LGHNA and CDR2 is YSLEER. Trimming removed 0 bases from V and 3 bases from J; junction bases left unmatched: 16. The CDR3 length is 20 residues. CDR3 sequence (DNA): TGCGCCAGCAGCCAAGAAAGTGTGCTAGCGGGAGGTCTTGGGTTCTACGAGCAGTACTTC. Amino acids: CASSQESVLAGGLGFYEQYF.

At least ten counts were recorded for this clonotype. The chain uses TRBV6-1 and TRBJ2-3; D perhaps matches TRBD1 (5 bases). The V and J ends lost 6 bases and 3 bases respectively, with 10 bases between them. CDR1 and CDR2 (germline): MNHNS, SASEGT. The CDR3 is 13 residues long. CDR3 nucleotides: TGTGCCAGCAGCAGGGATCGGACAGATACGCAGTATTTT. This sequence encodes CASSRDRTDTQYF.